The sequence of this T cell receptor (beta chain) was determined in a study of T cell responses to AZD1222 COVID-19 vaccine. V trimming: 7 bases; J trimming: 3 bases; junction bases outside the gene matches: 9. CDR3 length equals 15 residues. Germline CDR1 is SGHRS and CDR2 is YFSETQ. Notes on the study in general: Most donors were white British, females outnumbered males, and clonal diversity was possibly underestimated. Baseline seropositives among AZD1222 recipients totaled only 6 or 7. Spike-specific TCRs gained breadth and depth after people received two AZD1222 doses.

This clone was observed a single time. Its antigen is not identified. TCRdb's table, derived via immunoSEQ multiplex PCR, lists solely in-frame clones and lacks some. The sample consists of 250,000 to 300,000 clones, 85% to 95% of them appearing once. The source material was peripheral blood, sampled 28 days after the second AZD1222 dose. This chain connects TRBV5-1 to TRBJ2-2; 7 bases match TRBD2. The TCR originated in an adult who received the AZD1222 COVID-19 vaccine. The CDR3, as DNA: TGCGCCAGCTCGGAAAAGGCGGGAGACACCGGGGAGCTGTTTTTT. Its protein product is CASSEKAGDTGELFF.